This paragraph reports one T cell receptor (beta chain). TCRdb called the RT-PCR reads again in MiXCR, with one record for every CDR3 protein. This table has about 160,000 distinct CDR3 sequences, approximately 40% appearing once. This record comes from a study of patients and donors after allogeneic stem cell transplantation. Trimming left V 0 bases short and J 7 bases short, with 13 bases between. The germline gives CDR1 MNHNY, CDR2 SVGAGI (reference sequence). There are 15 residues in the CDR3. The chain combines TRBV6-6 with TRBJ2-1; D gene uncertain. The sequence was obtained from a human donor who was either an allogeneic HSCT recipient or a stem cell or donor lymphocyte infusion donor (not recorded which). It is not recorded whose cells these are; they may come from a transplant donor. Material for sequencing was blood, either unsorted or a sorted T cell fraction (not recorded which). The CDR3 loop reads CASSYSGRFGNEQFF. In DNA form, the CDR3 reads TGTGCCAGCAGTTACTCAGGACGGTTTGGTAATGAGCAGTTCTTC.